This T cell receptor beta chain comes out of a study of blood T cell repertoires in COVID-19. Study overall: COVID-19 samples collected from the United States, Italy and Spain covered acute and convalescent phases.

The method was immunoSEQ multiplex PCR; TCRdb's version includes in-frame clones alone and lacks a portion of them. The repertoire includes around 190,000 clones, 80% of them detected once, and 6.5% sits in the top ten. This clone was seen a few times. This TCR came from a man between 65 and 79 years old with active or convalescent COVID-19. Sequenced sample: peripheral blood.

For the CDR3, the DNA is TGCGCCAGCAGCTTGGCCGACAGGGCGGGTGGCTACACCTTC. It is translated as CASSLADRAGGYTF. The rearrangement joins TRBV5-1 to TRBJ1-2; 7 nucleotides agree with TRBD1. This CDR3 is 14 amino acids long. Germline V gene sequence: CDR1 SGHRS, CDR2 YFSETQ. V gave up 0 bases and J gave up 7 bases; unmatched junction bases: 6.